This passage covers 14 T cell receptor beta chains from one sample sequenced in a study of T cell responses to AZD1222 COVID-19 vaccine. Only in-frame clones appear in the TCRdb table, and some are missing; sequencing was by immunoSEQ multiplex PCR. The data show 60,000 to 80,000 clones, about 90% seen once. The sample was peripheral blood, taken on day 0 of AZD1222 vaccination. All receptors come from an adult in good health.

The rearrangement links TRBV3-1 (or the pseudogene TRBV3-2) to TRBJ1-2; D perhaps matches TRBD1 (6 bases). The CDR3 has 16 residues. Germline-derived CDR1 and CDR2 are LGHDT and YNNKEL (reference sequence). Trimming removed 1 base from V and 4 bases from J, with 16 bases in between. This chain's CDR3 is CASSQGQGRAGYGYTF. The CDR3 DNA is TGTGCCAGCAGCCAAGGCCAGGGGAGGGCCGGCTATGGCTACACCTTC.

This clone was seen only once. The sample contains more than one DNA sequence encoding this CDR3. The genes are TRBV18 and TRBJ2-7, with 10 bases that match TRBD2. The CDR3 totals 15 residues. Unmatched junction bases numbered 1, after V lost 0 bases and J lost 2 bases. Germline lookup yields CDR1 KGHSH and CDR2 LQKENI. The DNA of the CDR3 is TGTGCCAGCTCACCACCAGCGGGGGGGCCCTACGAGCAGTACTTC. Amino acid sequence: CASSPPAGGPYEQYF.

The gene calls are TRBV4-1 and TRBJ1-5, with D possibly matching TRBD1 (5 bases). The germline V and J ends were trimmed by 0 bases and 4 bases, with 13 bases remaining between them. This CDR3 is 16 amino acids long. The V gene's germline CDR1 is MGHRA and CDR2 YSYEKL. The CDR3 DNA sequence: TGCGCCAGCAGCCAAGATGGGGCCAGGGCTAATCAGCCCCAGCATTTT. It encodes CASSQDGARANQPQHF.

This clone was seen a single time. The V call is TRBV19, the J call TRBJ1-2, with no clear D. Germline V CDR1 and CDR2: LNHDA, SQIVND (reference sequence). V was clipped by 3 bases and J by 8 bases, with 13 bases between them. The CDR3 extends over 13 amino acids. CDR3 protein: CASSMGRRGGYTF. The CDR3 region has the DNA TGTGCCAGTAGTATGGGCCGAAGAGGGGGCTACACCTTC.

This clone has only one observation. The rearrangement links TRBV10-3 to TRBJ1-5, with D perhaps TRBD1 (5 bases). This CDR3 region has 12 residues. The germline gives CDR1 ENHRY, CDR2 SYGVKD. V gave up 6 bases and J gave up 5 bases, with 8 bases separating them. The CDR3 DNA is TGTGCCATCAGGGGGGATGATCAGCCCCAGCATTTT. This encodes CAIRGDDQPQHF.

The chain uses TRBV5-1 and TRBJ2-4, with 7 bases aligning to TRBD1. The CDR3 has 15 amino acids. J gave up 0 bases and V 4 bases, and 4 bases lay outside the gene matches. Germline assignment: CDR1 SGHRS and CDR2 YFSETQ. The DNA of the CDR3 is TGCGCCAGCAGCGAGGGACAGCTAGCCAAAAACATTCAGTACTTC. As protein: CASSEGQLAKNIQYF.

CDR3 sequence (DNA): TGTGCCAGCAGCTCTTACAGGGCCAAAGGGGGTCAGCCCCAGCATTTT. Protein: CASSSYRAKGGQPQHF. The chain joins TRBV7-9 to TRBJ1-5, with D possibly matching TRBD1 (6 bases). The CDR3 is made up of 16 amino acids. Germline CDR1 SEHNR, CDR2 FQNEAQ (reference sequence). The V and J ends lost 4 bases and 6 bases respectively, with 19 bases between them.

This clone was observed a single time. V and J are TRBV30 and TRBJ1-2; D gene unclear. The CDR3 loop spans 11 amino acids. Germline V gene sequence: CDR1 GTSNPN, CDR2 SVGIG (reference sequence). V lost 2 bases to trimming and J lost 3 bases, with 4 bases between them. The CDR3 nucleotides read TGTGCCTGGAGTCAAGACTATGGCTACACCTTC. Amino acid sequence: CAWSQDYGYTF.

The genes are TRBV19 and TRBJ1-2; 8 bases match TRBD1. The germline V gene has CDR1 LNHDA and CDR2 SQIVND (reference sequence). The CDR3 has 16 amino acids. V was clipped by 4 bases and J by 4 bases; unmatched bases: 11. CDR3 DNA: TGTGCCAGTAGTAAGCCTCAGGGGGCCGAAACCTATGGCTACACCTTC. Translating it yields CASSKPQGAETYGYTF.

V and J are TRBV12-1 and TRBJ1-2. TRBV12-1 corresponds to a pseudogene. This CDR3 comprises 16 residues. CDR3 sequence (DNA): TGTGCCAGCAGCTACCCCTTCGTTGAAGGCTACTATGGCTACACCTTC. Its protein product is CASSYPFVEGYYGYTF.

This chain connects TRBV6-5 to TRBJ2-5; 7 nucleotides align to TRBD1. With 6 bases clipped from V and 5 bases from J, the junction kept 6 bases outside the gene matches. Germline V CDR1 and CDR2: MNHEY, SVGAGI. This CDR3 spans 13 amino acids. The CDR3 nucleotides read TGTGCCAGCAGCCGACAGGGACAGGAGACCCAGTACTTC. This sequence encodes CASSRQGQETQYF.

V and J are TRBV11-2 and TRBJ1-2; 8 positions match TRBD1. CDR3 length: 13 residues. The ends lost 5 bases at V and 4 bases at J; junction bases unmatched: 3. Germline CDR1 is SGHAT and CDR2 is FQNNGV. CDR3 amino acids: CASSRDRFYGYTF. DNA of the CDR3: TGTGCCAGCAGCCGGGACAGGTTCTATGGCTACACCTTC.

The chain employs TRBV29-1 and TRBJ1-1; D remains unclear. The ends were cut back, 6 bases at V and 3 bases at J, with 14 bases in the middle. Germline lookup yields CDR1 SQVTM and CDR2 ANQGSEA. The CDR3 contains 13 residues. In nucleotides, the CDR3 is TGCAGCGTATTACCTGACCGGGACACTGAAGCTTTCTTT. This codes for CSVLPDRDTEAFF.

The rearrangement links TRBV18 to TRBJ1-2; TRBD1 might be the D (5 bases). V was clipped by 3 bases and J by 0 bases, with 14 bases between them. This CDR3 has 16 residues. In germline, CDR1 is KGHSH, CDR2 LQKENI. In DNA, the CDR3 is TGTGCCAGCTCACCGGGGGAGGGGTTGGCTAACTATGGCTACACCTTC. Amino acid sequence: CASSPGEGLANYGYTF.